A single sample is the source of the 15 T cell receptor beta chains below, sequenced in a study of blood T cell repertoires in COVID-19 (dated by TCRdb to 2018 to 2021). Library preparation used the immunoSEQ multiplex PCR assay. TCRdb stores this immuneACCESS table with in-frame sequences only. Part of the clones is absent; in the studies checked, under half of the shortfall reflects unresolved V genes, and no reason is known for the rest. A total of 53,000 or so clones appear in this sample, roughly 77% of them only once. The ten biggest clones cover around 43% of the sample. Sequencing input: peripheral blood. These receptors were obtained from a man in his 70s with active or convalescent COVID-19.

The J gene is TRBJ2-3, the V gene TRBV6-5; D is unresolved. Deletions cut 2 bases from V and 4 bases from J, with 7 bases between. CDR3 size: 13 residues. Germline-derived CDR1 and CDR2 are MNHEY and SVGAGI. CDR3 sequence: CASSYGLPDTQYF. The CDR3 DNA reads as TGTGCCAGCAGTTACGGCTTACCAGATACGCAGTATTTT.

This clone has more than one count but fewer than ten. The genes are TRBV28 and TRBJ1-5; maybe TRBD1 (6 bases). This CDR3 is built from 15 residues. V lost 6 bases and J 6 bases, leaving 18 bases between the germline ends. The germline gives CDR1 MDHEN, CDR2 SYDVKM. The chain's CDR3 is CASSDLHRASQPQHF. The CDR3 DNA reads as TGTGCCAGCAGCGACTTGCACAGGGCTAGTCAGCCCCAGCATTTT.

The rearrangement uses TRBV10-3 and TRBJ2-5; TRBD2 matches at 14 bases. Trimming at V came to 4 bases and at J to 3 bases, leaving 7 bases not matched to a gene. CDR1 is ENHRY and CDR2 is SYGVKD in the germline V gene. The CDR3 has 17 amino acids. The CDR3 region has the DNA TGTGCCATCAGTGCGACTAGCGGGGGGGCGAGGGAAGAGACCCAGTACTTC. Translation: CAISATSGGAREETQYF.

In its sample, this clone was seen once. This rearrangement joins TRBV2 to TRBJ1-2; 7 bases align to TRBD1. Trimming took 7 bases from V and 4 from J; bases not matched to a gene: 6. Germline CDR1 reads SNHLY; CDR2 reads FYNNEI. The length of the CDR3 is 13 residues. The CDR3 here is CASTLGQLYGYTF. In DNA, the CDR3 is TGTGCCAGCACCTTGGGACAGCTCTATGGCTACACCTTC.

The V call is TRBV7-2, the J call TRBJ2-2; TRBD2 matches 8 bases. CDR3 length: 16 residues. The trim removed 5 bases at V and 1 base at J, leaving 6 bases unmatched. The germline CDR1 and CDR2 sequences are SGHTA and FQGNSA. Here the CDR3 reads CASSRNSGGNTGELFF. In nucleotides, the CDR3 is TGTGCCAGCAGCCGGAACAGCGGGGGGAACACCGGGGAGCTGTTTTTT. The full variable domain, its missing parts supplied by reference TRBV7-2 and TRBJ2-2, is GAGVSQSPSNKVTEKGKDVELRCDPISGHTALYWYRQSLGQGLEFLIYFQGNSAPDKSGLPSDRFSAERTGGSVSTLTIQRTQQEDSAVYLCASSRNSGGNTGELFFGEGSRLTVL.

The CDR3 DNA reads TGTGCCAGTAGTATAGTGGGTTTGGGACAGGGTAGTGAAAAACTGTTTTTT. It is translated as CASSIVGLGQGSEKLFF. The gene calls are TRBV19 and TRBJ1-4; TRBD1 matches 9 bases. Unmatched junction bases numbered 10, after V lost 1 base and J lost 7 bases. This CDR3 is 17 amino acids long. Germline V gives CDR1 LNHDA, CDR2 SQIVND (reference sequence).

The chain carries TRBV7-2 and TRBJ2-1; D gene uncertain. The CDR3 has 14 residues. Trimming removed 1 base at V and 8 bases at J, with 12 bases between. The V gene's germline CDR1 is SGHTA and CDR2 FQGNSA. The CDR3 region is CASSLGLVSDEQFF. CDR3 DNA: TGTGCCAGCAGCTTAGGACTGGTCAGTGATGAGCAGTTCTTC.

The chain combines TRBV2 with TRBJ2-5; weak D call: TRBD1 (5 bases). Trimming removed 2 bases from V and 4 bases from J, with 8 bases in between. Germline lookup yields CDR1 SNHLY and CDR2 FYNNEI. The CDR3 is 13 amino acids. The DNA of the CDR3 is TGTGCCAGCAGTGAAACAGGTCGAGAGACCCAGTACTTC. This gives the protein CASSETGRETQYF.

With respect to this clone: The junction departs from germline at one end; a sequencing error may be responsible. This sample also contains other DNA sequences that code for the same CDR3. This sequence joins TRBV7-2 and TRBJ1-1; perhaps TRBD1 as D (5 bases). The CDR3 loop spans 16 amino acids. The germline gives CDR1 SGHTA, CDR2 FQGNSA. The CDR3 region has the DNA TGCGCCAGCAGCCTAGAGTCAGGGCGGAAAGACACTGAAGCTTTCTTT. Its translation: CASSLESGRKDTEAFF.

This chain joins TRBV5-5 and TRBJ2-1, with a weak D call TRBD1 (5 bases). The length of the CDR3 is 13 residues. Germline loops: CDR1 SGHKS, CDR2 YYEKEE (reference sequence). Trimming shortened V by 0 bases and J by 6 bases, and 7 bases separated the two germline ends. The CDR3 loop is CASSLGGPNEQFF. CDR3 DNA sequence: TGTGCCAGCAGCTTGGGGGGCCCCAATGAGCAGTTCTTC.

This clone was seen many times. V usage is TRBV12-3 or TRBV12-4 and J usage is TRBJ1-1, with D perhaps matching TRBD1 (6 bases). The V and J ends lost 3 bases and 7 bases respectively, with 12 bases between them. CDR3 length: 13 amino acids. CDR3 sequence (DNA): TGTGCCAGCAGTTTGAGGGGGATGATTGAAGCTTTCTTT. As protein: CASSLRGMIEAFF.

The gene calls are TRBV10-3 and TRBJ1-5, with TRBD1 matching over 7 bases. Germline V gene data show CDR1 as ENHRY and CDR2 as SYGVKD. This CDR3 has 12 residues. V lost 6 bases, J lost 7 bases, and 3 bases stayed unmatched. CDR3 in DNA: TGTGCCATCAGGGAACAGGGGCAGCCCCAGCATTTT. As protein: CAIREQGQPQHF.

The chain joins TRBV6-5 to TRBJ2-3; 8 nucleotides line up with TRBD2. V dropped 11 bases and J dropped 3; count of bases not matched to a gene: 10. The CDR3 has 14 amino acids. Germline V gene sequence: CDR1 MNHEY, CDR2 SVGAGI. The CDR3 sequence is CAVQTSAGTDTQYF. As DNA, the CDR3 is TGTGCCGTACAGACTAGCGCTGGGACAGATACGCAGTATTTT.

The chain employs TRBV11-3 and TRBJ2-7; TRBD2 agrees at 8 bases. The CDR3 spans 13 residues. Germline V gene lookup returns CDR1 SGHNT and CDR2 YENEEA. The V and J ends lost 5 bases and 3 bases, in that order; junction bases with no gene match: 3. The CDR3: CASSLLADYEQYF. The CDR3 DNA is TGTGCCAGCAGCCTACTAGCGGACTACGAGCAGTACTTC.

The chain links TRBV10-3 to TRBJ2-1; 15 bases map to TRBD2. The CDR3 is 16 residues long. Germline V gene lookup returns CDR1 ENHRY and CDR2 SYGVKD. V was pared by 7 bases and J by 8 bases, with 9 bases of the junction left unmatched. The CDR3 spells CAINSGLAGGPDEQFF. The CDR3, as DNA: TGTGCCATCAACTCCGGACTAGCGGGAGGGCCGGATGAGCAGTTCTTC.